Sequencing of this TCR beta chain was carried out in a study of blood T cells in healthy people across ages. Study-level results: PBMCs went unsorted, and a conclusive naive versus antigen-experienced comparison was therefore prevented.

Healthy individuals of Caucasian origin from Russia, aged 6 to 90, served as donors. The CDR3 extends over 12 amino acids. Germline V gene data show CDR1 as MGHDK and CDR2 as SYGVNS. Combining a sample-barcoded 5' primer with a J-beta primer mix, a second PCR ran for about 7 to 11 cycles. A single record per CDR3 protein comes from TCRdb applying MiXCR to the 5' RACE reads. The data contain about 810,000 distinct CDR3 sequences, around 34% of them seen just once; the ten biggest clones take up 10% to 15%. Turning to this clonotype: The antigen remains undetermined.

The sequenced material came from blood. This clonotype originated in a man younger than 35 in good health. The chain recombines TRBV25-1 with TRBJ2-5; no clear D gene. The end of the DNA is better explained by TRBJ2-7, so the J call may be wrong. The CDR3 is CASSATTLEQYF. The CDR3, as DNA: TGTGCCAGCAGTGCTACTACGCTCGAGCAGTACTTC.